The subject of this entry is one TCR beta chain. This clonotype was observed at least ten times. It lacks a known antigen. Base qualities were left out, and no much larger clone turns up one base away. These data originate in a study of T cells in Graves' hyperthyroidism and ophthalmopathy (dated by TCRdb to about 2019). With regard to the full study: Peripheral blood was collected at initial diagnosis, before any treatment. In addition, the study compared T-cell repertoires in thyroid tissue and in blood from 6 or 7 Graves' hyperthyroidism patients. After blood sampling, hyperthyroidism patients were treated with methimazole at a starting dose of 30 mg daily, and ophthalmopathy patients were treated with high-dose intravenous methylprednisolone. TCR V-J signatures able to tell the groups apart were searched for in a discovery cohort of approximately 95 patients, of whom 40 to 45 had Graves' ophthalmopathy and under 65 had stable Graves' hyperthyroidism. TCR Vbeta CDR3 sequencing of 120 to 150 peripheral blood samples (43 ophthalmopathy, roughly 74 hyperthyroidism and around 17 progressor patients) is reported in the paper. Prospective prediction of ophthalmopathy was tested in an independent validation cohort of fewer than 20 hyperthyroidism patients and 17 patients who later progressed to ophthalmopathy. The roughly 91 discovery patients were randomly split 7:3 into training and test sets. Findings and caveats that apply to the study as a whole: Sample size was not statistically predetermined, and blinding of investigators to group allocation was not performed. Ophthalmopathy was separated from stable hyperthyroidism by a 13 V-J signature model, with approximately 90% sensitivity and just over 81% specificity obtained in cross-validation and 80%/75% obtained in testing. Most expanded thyroid clonotypes (frequency above 0.001) were also found in blood, which suggests that blood repertoires may mirror thyroid immune responses. In validation, the model predicted progression to ophthalmopathy a median of about 6.8 months before onset, with about 67% sensitivity and around 76% specificity.

Stable Graves' hyperthyroidism was defined as no progression to ophthalmopathy during 18 months of follow-up. Hyperthyroidism patients were newly diagnosed, had a disease duration of under 2 months, and were aged 18 to 65 years. The study excluded patients with uncontrolled infections, other autoimmune diseases, pregnancy or lactation. Diagnoses were established on the basis of clinical symptoms, serum thyroxine and TRAb, thyroid ultrasound, and orbital computed tomography. PBMCs were isolated from 10 ml of fresh peripheral blood by Ficoll-Paque density gradient centrifugation. Trizol reagent was used to extract total RNA, and RNA quality was then checked on an Agilent 2100 Bioanalyzer. Amplification of TCR beta CDR3 regions was carried out from RNA transcripts. The TCR CDR3 was subjected to a first round of RT-PCR using the HTBI primer set and the Qiagen OneStep RT-PCR kit. A second multiplex PCR round built the libraries, followed by size selection and purification. Libraries were sequenced paired-end with 100 bp reads on an Illumina HiSeq2000. The authors' pipeline ran thus. SOAPnuke was used to process the raw data, removing reads that contained adapters or uncalled bases, had a mean Phred below 15, or lacked an exact match to the constant primer or identifier. High-quality paired reads were merged with COPE v1.2.5, and unique nucleotide sequences were defined as clonotypes. MiTCR v1.1 was used to align clonotypes to the IMGT TRBV, TRBD and TRBJ reference segments. Only V-J combinations with frequency above 0.0001, covering 99.2% of repertoires, were analysed. A TCS score was defined as the ratio between F50 (clonal expansion) and ExV (chaos), using BLOSUM62-based TCRdist between CDR3 peptides within each V-J. Welch's t-statistics and random forest reduced around 550 V-J features to roughly 13, which were used in a naive Bayes classifier (R e1071). TCRdb reanalyzed the raw reads on its own, using fastp at Q25 for trimming and MiXCR for clone calling, and kept in-frame beta chains. Each entry is one CDR3 protein sequence, shown with its most common DNA and genes. In this record, the V and J calls reflect TCRdb's handling and not the investigators' own analysis. The sample profile shows under 350,000 distinct CDR3 sequences; under 25% of them were found once. The ten largest clones capture around half of the sample.

The sample was blood. The TCR was taken from a woman aged 50 to 60 with Graves' hyperthyroidism.

This receptor carries the CDR3 CASSWGGRDYEQYF. The DNA reads as follows: TGCGCCAGCAGCTGGGGGGGTAGAGACTACGAGCAGTACTTC. This chain joins TRBV5-1 to TRBJ2-7; TRBD2 fits 7 bases in the junction. V is trimmed back by 3 bases and J by 3 bases, and the junction contains 6 bases that no gene match accounts for. CDR1 SGHRS and CDR2 YFSETQ are derived from the germline V gene. Inclusive of the bounding cysteine and phenylalanine, the CDR3 is 14 residues long. Just the 42-base CDR3 DNA is kept, in frame starting at base 1.